These 30 T cell receptor beta chains were all obtained from the same sample, sequenced in a study of T cell responses to AZD1222 COVID-19 vaccine. Data came from immunoSEQ multiplex PCR; TCRdb stores just in-frame clones and leaves some out. The sample lists over 100,000 clones, 86% seen once, with 4% to 6% in the top ten. The sequenced sample was peripheral blood, obtained on day 0 of AZD1222 vaccination. These receptors were collected from an adult in good health.

The chain is built from TRBV10-2 and TRBJ2-7; 10 bases agree with TRBD2. The CDR3 covers 15 residues. Germline lookup yields CDR1 WSHSY and CDR2 SAAADI. V shed 3 bases, J shed 1 base, and the junction held 3 bases outside the gene matches. CDR3 nucleotide sequence: TGCGCCAGCAGTGAACTAGCGGGATCGTCCTACGAGCAGTACTTC. This sequence encodes CASSELAGSSYEQYF.

This chain links TRBV9 with TRBJ1-6; TRBD1 agrees at 8 bases. V was clipped by 0 bases and J by 10 bases; unmatched bases: 6. The CDR3 has 15 residues. In germline, CDR1 is SGDLS, CDR2 YYNGEE. The DNA of the CDR3 is TGTGCCAGCAGCGTAGGGTCAGGGGGCGTCTCACCCCTCCACTTT. Translating gives CASSVGSGGVSPLHF.

The V call is TRBV28, the J call TRBJ1-4; D not resolved. CDR3 length: 12 amino acids. V lost 2 bases and J 8 bases, leaving 6 bases between the germline ends. Germline CDR1 reads MDHEN; CDR2 reads SYDVKM. The CDR3 region is CASSLSGEKLFF. The CDR3 bases are TGTGCCAGCAGTTTAAGTGGCGAAAAACTGTTTTTT.

The gene calls are TRBV2 and TRBJ2-1, with 10 bases that match TRBD1. CDR3 length: 15 amino acids. Looked up from germline, CDR1 is SNHLY and CDR2 is FYNNEI. V lost 5 bases, J lost 5 bases, and 6 bases stayed unmatched. CDR3 bases: TGTGCCAGCAGTCAGGGGACAGGGGCAAACAATGAGCAGTTCTTC. Residues: CASSQGTGANNEQFF.

In this sample, this clone turned up a few times. This chain's CDR3 is CASSLAGTGSVGELFF. The CDR3 DNA reads as TGTGCCAGCAGCTTAGCAGGGACAGGGAGTGTCGGGGAGCTGTTTTTT. This rearrangement joins TRBV7-2 to TRBJ2-2, with TRBD1 identical over 9 bases. Losses at the gene ends were 0 bases for V and 7 bases for J; bases not matched to a gene: 6. CDR3 size: 16 residues. Germline CDR1 SGHTA, CDR2 FQGNSA.

The chain joins TRBV18 to TRBJ2-3; TRBD1 aligns across 8 bases. Germline assignment: CDR1 KGHSH and CDR2 LQKENI. This CDR3 has 17 amino acids. J was trimmed by 5 bases and V by 3 bases; bases with no gene match: 13. CDR3 sequence reads: CASSPNMVPGGVDTQYF. The DNA for the CDR3 is TGTGCCAGCTCACCCAACATGGTACCAGGGGGCGTAGATACGCAGTATTTT.

The chain recombines TRBV13 with TRBJ2-1, with 11 bases matching TRBD1. The CDR3 has 15 residues. Unmatched junction bases numbered 2, after V lost 3 bases and J lost 4 bases. Germline CDR1 PRHDT, CDR2 FYEKMQ (reference sequence). The CDR3 sequence: CASSLGQGGYNEQFF. The DNA of the CDR3 is TGTGCCAGCAGCTTGGGACAGGGGGGATACAATGAGCAGTTCTTC.

J is TRBJ1-2 and V is TRBV6-4; D call uncertain. Looked up from germline, CDR1 is MRHNA and CDR2 is SNTAGT. The CDR3 length is 15 residues. Trimming removed 4 bases at V and 3 bases at J, with 15 bases between. The CDR3 bases are TGTGCCAGCAGTGCGTCCGGGAAAGGAGACTATGGCTACACCTTC. This codes for CASSASGKGDYGYTF.

The chain carries TRBV20-1 and TRBJ1-2; D is ambiguous. CDR1 and CDR2 (germline): DFQATT, SNEGSKA (reference sequence). The CDR3 loop spans 11 amino acids. V lost 7 bases and J 10 bases, leaving 16 bases between the germline ends. The CDR3 loop is CSVPEGRHYTF. As DNA, the CDR3 is TGCAGTGTCCCGGAGGGCAGGCACTACACCTTC.

The chain uses TRBV5-1 and TRBJ2-2; TRBD1 might be the D (5 bases). This CDR3 is built from 15 residues. V dropped 6 bases and J dropped 4 bases, with 16 bases sitting between them. The germline gives CDR1 SGHRS, CDR2 YFSETQ. CDR3 loop: CASTPTQGTTGELFF. The CDR3 nucleotides read TGCGCCAGCACCCCCACCCAGGGCACCACCGGGGAGCTGTTTTTT.

This sequence joins TRBV5-6 and TRBJ2-5; maybe TRBD2 (5 bases). From germline, CDR1 is SGHDT and CDR2 YYEEEE. CDR3 size: 15 residues. Trimming shortened V by 2 bases and J by 4 bases, and 15 bases separated the two germline ends. CDR3: CASSLQSGLAETQYF. The CDR3 DNA reads as TGTGCCAGCAGCTTACAATCCGGACTGGCAGAGACCCAGTACTTC.

The V call is TRBV9, the J call TRBJ1-5; D not resolved. The V end was cut by 4 bases, the J end by 2 bases, with 13 bases between. The CDR3 loop spans 15 amino acids. Per the germline V gene, CDR1 is SGDLS and CDR2 is YYNGEE. The CDR3 coding sequence is TGTGCCAGCAGCCGAGATATTCAGGGCAATCAGCCCCAGCATTTT. Translating it yields CASSRDIQGNQPQHF.

The CDR3 nucleotides are TGTGCCAGCAGCTTATGGGGTTCCGGGGGGGCCGCCTACGAGCAGTACTTC. Translated, it gives CASSLWGSGGAAYEQYF. The gene calls are TRBV7-2 and TRBJ2-7, with 8 bases that match TRBD2. Trimming cost V 2 bases and J 2 bases; bases outside gene matches: 11. The CDR3 sequence is 17 residues long. Germline V gene sequence: CDR1 SGHTA, CDR2 FQGNSA.

V and J are TRBV2 and TRBJ2-7; 9 bases line up with TRBD1. The germline gives CDR1 SNHLY, CDR2 FYNNEI. This CDR3 is 14 amino acids long. The ends lost 8 bases at V and 4 bases at J; junction bases unmatched: 9. CDR3 amino acids: CASGIDRGGYEQYF. DNA of the CDR3: TGTGCCAGCGGGATCGACAGGGGGGGGTACGAGCAGTACTTC.

Only one count was recorded for this clone. The chain is built from TRBV7-2 and TRBJ1-5; no firm D call. V lost 2 bases and J lost 4, with 6 bases in between. The CDR3 contains 13 residues. CDR1 and CDR2 from the germline V gene are SGHTA and FQGNSA. For the CDR3, the DNA is TGTGCCAGCAGCTTAAATTTAAATCAGCCCCAGCATTTT. This translates into CASSLNLNQPQHF. The full variable domain, with the rest looked up from reference TRBV7-2 and TRBJ1-5, is GAGVSQSPSNKVTEKGKDVELRCDPISGHTALYWYRQSLGQGLEFLIYFQGNSAPDKSGLPSDRFSAERTGGSVSTLTIQRTQQEDSAVYLCASSLNLNQPQHFGDGTRLSIL.

The chain links TRBV28 to TRBJ1-1, with TRBD1 matching 10 bases. This CDR3 comprises 15 residues. Germline V CDR1 and CDR2: MDHEN, SYDVKM. V lost 6 bases, J lost 8 bases, and 12 bases stayed unmatched. CDR3 in DNA: TGTGCCAGCAGCCAAATGACAGGGGGCATGAGGGAAGCTTTCTTT. As protein: CASSQMTGGMREAFF.

This clone was observed once. The chain employs TRBV2 and TRBJ2-7; no reliable D call. The CDR3 contains 13 residues. V shed 4 bases and J shed 2 bases, with 9 bases lying between them. CDR1 is SNHLY, CDR2 FYNNEI, per germline. CDR3 sequence reads: CASSVGMPYEQYF. The CDR3 DNA reads TGTGCCAGCAGTGTGGGGATGCCCTACGAGCAGTACTTC.

The chain has TRBV28 and TRBJ2-4; 10 bases map to TRBD2. The CDR3 contains 14 residues. The germline V gene encodes CDR1 MDHEN and CDR2 SYDVKM. V lost 10 bases and J lost 2; bases outside the gene matches: 5. CDR3 DNA sequence: TGTGCCACCCGGACTAGCGGAACCAAAAACATTCAGTACTTC. It is translated as CATRTSGTKNIQYF.

In this sample, this clone turned up a few times. V gene TRBV5-4 combines with J gene TRBJ2-3, with TRBD2 matching 9 bases. With V trimmed by 2 bases and J by 2 bases, 6 bases remained unmatched. The CDR3 sequence is 16 residues long. Germline V CDR1 and CDR2: SGHNT, YYREEE (reference sequence). The CDR3 DNA is TGTGCCAGCAGCTTTCCTAGCGGGGCCAACACAGATACGCAGTATTTT. Encoded protein: CASSFPSGANTDTQYF.

The chain carries TRBV6-6 and TRBJ1-2; tentatively, D is TRBD1 (5 bases). Trimming removed 6 bases from V and 8 bases from J, with 16 bases in between. Germline V gene sequence: CDR1 MNHNY, CDR2 SVGAGI (reference sequence). The CDR3 totals 13 residues. CDR3 amino acids: CASRLQVFEGYTF. CDR3 nucleotides: TGTGCCAGCAGGCTACAGGTCTTTGAGGGCTACACCTTC.

V is TRBV28 and J is TRBJ1-5; no clear D gene. Trimming cost V 5 bases and J 5 bases, with 7 bases left between them. CDR1 is MDHEN and CDR2 is SYDVKM in the germline V gene. The CDR3 has 12 amino acids. The CDR3: CASSVTDQPQHF. CDR3 bases: TGTGCCAGCAGTGTCACCGATCAGCCCCAGCATTTT.

The rearrangement uses TRBV7-2 and TRBJ1-5, with D maybe TRBD1 (5 bases). In germline, CDR1 is SGHTA, CDR2 FQGNSA. V lost 4 bases to trimming and J lost 0 bases, with 10 bases between them. There are 15 residues in the CDR3. The CDR3 region is CASSWRGGSNQPQHF. The CDR3 DNA sequence: TGTGCCAGCAGCTGGCGGGGGGGTAGCAATCAGCCCCAGCATTTT.

The chain recombines TRBV5-6 with TRBJ2-5; D gene ambiguous. V dropped 0 bases and J dropped 0 bases, with 12 bases sitting between them. The CDR3 contains 16 residues. Germline V gene data show CDR1 as SGHDT and CDR2 as YYEEEE. CDR3: CASSLEWASDQETQYF. The CDR3, as DNA: TGTGCCAGCAGCTTGGAGTGGGCCAGTGACCAAGAGACCCAGTACTTC.

This clone was counted once. This chain links TRBV21-1 with TRBJ1-5; the table's D gene call, TRBD1, was not cross checked with the DNA. TRBV21-1 represents a pseudogene. The CDR3 runs to 17 residues. CDR3 DNA: TGTGCCAGCAGCACCAGGAACAGGAATAATAGCAATCAGCCCCAGCATTTT. Protein: CASSTRNRNNSNQPQHF.

J is TRBJ1-5 and V is TRBV5-5; D perhaps matches TRBD1 (6 bases). The CDR3 totals 15 residues. Germline-derived CDR1 and CDR2 are SGHKS and YYEKEE (reference sequence). V was trimmed by 3 bases and J by 2 bases, leaving 12 bases between them. The CDR3 DNA follows: TGTGCCAGCAGCTCAGGGGTCGTGGGCAATCAGCCCCAGCATTTT. Translation: CASSSGVVGNQPQHF.

The chain employs TRBV6-5 and TRBJ2-7, with a possible D match to TRBD2 (5 bases). Germline assignment: CDR1 MNHEY and CDR2 SVGAGI. The CDR3 is made up of 13 amino acids. V shed 0 bases and J shed 7 bases, with 10 bases lying between them. CDR3 sequence (DNA): TGTGCCAGCAGTTACTCAGGGTCGGGAGAGCAGTACTTC. Its translation is CASSYSGSGEQYF.

This clone appeared a single time. The chain joins TRBV7-2 to TRBJ2-6; D ambiguous. Germline V gene lookup returns CDR1 SGHTA and CDR2 FQGNSA. CDR3 size: 15 residues. Trimming took off 1 base at V and 4 bases at J, with 8 bases between the two ends. CDR3 DNA: TGTGCCAGCAGCTTAGGTGTAGGCGGGGCCAACGTCCTGACTTTC. This encodes CASSLGVGGANVLTF.

CDR3: CAWSAQASEKLFF. The CDR3 coding sequence is TGTGCCTGGAGTGCCCAGGCCTCTGAAAAACTGTTTTTT. The V call is TRBV30, the J call TRBJ1-4, with D uncertain. The CDR3 loop spans 13 amino acids. The ends were cut back, 1 base at V and 7 bases at J, with 10 bases in the middle. CDR1 is GTSNPN and CDR2 is SVGIG in the germline V gene (reference sequence).

This clone has only one observation. Written as DNA, the CDR3 is TGTGCCTGGAGTGTAGGAGTGACCGTTGAGCAGTTCTTC. This sequence encodes CAWSVGVTVEQFF. The chain combines TRBV30 with TRBJ2-1, with D unresolved. CDR1 and CDR2 from the germline V gene are GTSNPN and SVGIG (reference sequence). Trimming pared 0 bases from V and 9 bases from J, leaving 12 bases between. CDR3 length: 13 amino acids.

This clone was seen a handful of times. The chain employs TRBV9 and TRBJ1-3, with D possibly TRBD1 on 6 matching bases. The CDR3 covers 14 residues. Per the germline V gene, CDR1 is SGDLS and CDR2 is YYNGEE. V was trimmed by 4 bases and J by 1 base, leaving 9 bases between them. The CDR3 nucleotides read TGTGCCAGCAGCCCTAGGGGGTCTGGAAACACCATATATTTT. Amino acids: CASSPRGSGNTIYF.